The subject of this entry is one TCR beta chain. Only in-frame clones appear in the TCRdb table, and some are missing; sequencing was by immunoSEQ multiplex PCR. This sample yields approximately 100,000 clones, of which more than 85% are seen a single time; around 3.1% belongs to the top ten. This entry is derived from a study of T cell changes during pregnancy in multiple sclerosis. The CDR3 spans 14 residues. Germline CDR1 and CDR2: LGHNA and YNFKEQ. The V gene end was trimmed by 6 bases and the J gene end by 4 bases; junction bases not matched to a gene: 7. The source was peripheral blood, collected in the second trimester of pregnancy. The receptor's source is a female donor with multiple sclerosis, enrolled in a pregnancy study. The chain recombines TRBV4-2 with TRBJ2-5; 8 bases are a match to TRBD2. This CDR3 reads CASSPGTSLETQYF. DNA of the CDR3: TGTGCCAGCAGTCCCGGGACTAGTTTAGAGACCCAGTACTTC.